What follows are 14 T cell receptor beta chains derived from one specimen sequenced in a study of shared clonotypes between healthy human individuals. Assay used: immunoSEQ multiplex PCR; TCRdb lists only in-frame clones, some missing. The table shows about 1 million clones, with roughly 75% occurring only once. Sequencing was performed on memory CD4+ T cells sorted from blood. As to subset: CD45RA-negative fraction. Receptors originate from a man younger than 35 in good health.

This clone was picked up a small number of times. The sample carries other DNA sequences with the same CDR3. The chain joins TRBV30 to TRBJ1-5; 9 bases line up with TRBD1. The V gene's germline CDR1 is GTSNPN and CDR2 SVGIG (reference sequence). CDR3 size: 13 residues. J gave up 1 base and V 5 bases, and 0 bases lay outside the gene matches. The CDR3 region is CAWGTGSNQPQHF. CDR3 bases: TGTGCCTGGGGGACAGGGAGCAATCAGCCCCAGCATTTT.

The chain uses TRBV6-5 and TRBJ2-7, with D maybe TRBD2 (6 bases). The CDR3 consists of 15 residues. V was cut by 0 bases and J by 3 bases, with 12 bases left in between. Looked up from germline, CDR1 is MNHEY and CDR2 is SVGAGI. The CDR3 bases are TGTGCCAGCAGTTACTCGGAGGGTCCCTTCTACGAGCAGTACTTC. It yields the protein CASSYSEGPFYEQYF.

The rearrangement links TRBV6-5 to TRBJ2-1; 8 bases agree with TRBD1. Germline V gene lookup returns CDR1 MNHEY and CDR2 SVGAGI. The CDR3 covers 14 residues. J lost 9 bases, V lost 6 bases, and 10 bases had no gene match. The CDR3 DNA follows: TGTGCCAGCAGCACAGGACAGGGACGAGGTGAGCAGTTCTTC. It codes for CASSTGQGRGEQFF.

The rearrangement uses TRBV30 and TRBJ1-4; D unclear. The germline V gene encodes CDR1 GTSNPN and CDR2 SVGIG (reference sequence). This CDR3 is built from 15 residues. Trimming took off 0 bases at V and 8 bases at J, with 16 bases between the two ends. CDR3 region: CAWSVPTDLGEKLFF. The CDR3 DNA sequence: TGTGCCTGGAGTGTACCGACGGACCTCGGAGAAAAACTGTTTTTT. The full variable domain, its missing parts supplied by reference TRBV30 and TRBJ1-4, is SQTIHQWPATLVQPVGSPLSLECTVEGTSNPNLYWYRQAAGRGLQLLFYSVGIGQISSEVPQNLSASRPQDRQFILSSKKLLLSDSGFYLCAWSVPTDLGEKLFFGSGTQLSVL.

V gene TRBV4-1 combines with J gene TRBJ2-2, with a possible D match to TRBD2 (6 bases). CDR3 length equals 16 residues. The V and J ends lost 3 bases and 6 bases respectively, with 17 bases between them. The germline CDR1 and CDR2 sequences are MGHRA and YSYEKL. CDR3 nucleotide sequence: TGCGCCAGCAGCCACCTTAGCGGTCTGAGCCCCGGGGAGCTGTTTTTT. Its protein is CASSHLSGLSPGELFF.

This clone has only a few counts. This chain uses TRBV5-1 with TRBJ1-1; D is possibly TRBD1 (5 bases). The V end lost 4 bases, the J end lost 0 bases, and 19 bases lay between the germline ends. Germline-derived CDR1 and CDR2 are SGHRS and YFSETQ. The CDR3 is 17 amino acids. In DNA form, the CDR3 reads TGCGCCAGCAGCCCGGGCGGGGCAGCCCTCATGAACACTGAAGCTTTCTTT. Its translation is CASSPGGAALMNTEAFF.

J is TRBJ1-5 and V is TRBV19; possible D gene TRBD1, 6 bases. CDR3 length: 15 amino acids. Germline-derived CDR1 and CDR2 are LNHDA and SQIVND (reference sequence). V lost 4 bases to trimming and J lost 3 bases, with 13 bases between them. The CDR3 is CASSKVQGDNQPQHF. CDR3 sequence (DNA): TGTGCCAGTAGTAAGGTACAGGGAGACAATCAGCCCCAGCATTTT.

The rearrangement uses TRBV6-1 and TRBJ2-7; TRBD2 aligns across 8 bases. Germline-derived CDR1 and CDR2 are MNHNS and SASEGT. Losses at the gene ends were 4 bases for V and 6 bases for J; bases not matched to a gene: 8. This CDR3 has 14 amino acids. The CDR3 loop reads CASSVRGGLGEQYF. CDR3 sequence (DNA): TGTGCCAGCAGTGTCCGGGGGGGCCTAGGCGAGCAGTACTTC.

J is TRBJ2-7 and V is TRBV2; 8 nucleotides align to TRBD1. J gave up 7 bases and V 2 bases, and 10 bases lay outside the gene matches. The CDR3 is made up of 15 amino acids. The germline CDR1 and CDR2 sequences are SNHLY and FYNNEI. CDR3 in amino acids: CASSETAGGAVEQYF. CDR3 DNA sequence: TGTGCCAGCAGTGAAACGGCAGGGGGCGCGGTTGAGCAGTACTTC.

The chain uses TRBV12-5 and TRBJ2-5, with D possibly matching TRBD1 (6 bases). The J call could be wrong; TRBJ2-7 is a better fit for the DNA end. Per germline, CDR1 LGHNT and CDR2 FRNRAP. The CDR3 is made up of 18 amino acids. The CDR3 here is CASGIAFSGTPDPYEQYF. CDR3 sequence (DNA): TGTGCTAGTGGTATTGCATTTTCCGGGACACCTGACCCCTACGAGCAGTACTTC.

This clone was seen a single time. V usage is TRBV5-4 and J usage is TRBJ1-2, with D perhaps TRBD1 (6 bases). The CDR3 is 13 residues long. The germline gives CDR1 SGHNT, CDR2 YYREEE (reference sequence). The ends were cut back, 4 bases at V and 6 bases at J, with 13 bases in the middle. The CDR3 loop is CASSQDRTDGYTF. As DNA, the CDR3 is TGTGCCAGCAGCCAGGATCGGACAGATGGCTACACCTTC.

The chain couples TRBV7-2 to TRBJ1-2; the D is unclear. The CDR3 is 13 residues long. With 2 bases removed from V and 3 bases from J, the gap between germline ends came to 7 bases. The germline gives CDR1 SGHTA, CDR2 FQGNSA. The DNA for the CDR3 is TGTGCCAGCAGCTTATATACAGACTATGGCTACACCTTC. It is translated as CASSLYTDYGYTF.

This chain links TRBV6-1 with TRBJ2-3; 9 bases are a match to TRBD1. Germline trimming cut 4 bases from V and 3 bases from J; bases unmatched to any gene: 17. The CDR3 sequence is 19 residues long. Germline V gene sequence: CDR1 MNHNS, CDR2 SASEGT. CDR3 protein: CASSATGTGFITTTDTQYF. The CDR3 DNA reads TGTGCCAGCAGTGCTACCGGGACAGGGTTTATTACGACGACAGATACGCAGTATTTT.

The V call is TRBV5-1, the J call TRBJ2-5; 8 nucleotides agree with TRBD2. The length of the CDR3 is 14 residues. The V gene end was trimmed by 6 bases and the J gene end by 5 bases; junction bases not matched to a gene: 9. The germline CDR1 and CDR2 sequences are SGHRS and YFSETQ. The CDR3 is CASTMREVGETQYF. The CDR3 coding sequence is TGCGCCAGCACAATGCGGGAGGTCGGGGAGACCCAGTACTTC.